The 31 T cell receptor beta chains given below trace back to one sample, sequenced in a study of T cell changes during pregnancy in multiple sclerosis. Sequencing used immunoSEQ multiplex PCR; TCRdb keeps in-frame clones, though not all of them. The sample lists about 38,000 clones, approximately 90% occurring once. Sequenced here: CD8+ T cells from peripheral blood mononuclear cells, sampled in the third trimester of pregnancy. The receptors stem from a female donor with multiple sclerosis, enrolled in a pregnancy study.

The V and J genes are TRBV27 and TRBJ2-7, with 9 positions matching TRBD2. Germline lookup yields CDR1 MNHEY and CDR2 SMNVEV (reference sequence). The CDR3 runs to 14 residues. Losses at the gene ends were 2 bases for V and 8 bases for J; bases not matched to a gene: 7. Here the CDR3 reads CASSLAGGPGQQYF. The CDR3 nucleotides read TGTGCCAGCAGTTTAGCGGGGGGGCCCGGGCAGCAGTACTTC.

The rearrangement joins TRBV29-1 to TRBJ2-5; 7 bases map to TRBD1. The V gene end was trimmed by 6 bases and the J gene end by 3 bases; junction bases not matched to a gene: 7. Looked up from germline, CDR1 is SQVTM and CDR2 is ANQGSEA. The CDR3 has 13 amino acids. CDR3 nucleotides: TGCAGCGTCCTCGGGACAGCGAAAGAGACCCAGTACTTC. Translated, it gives CSVLGTAKETQYF.

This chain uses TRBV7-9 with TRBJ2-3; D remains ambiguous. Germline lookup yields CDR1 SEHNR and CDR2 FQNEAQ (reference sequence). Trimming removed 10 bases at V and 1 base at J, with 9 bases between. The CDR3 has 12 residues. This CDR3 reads CAIVGGTDTQYF. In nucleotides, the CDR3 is TGTGCCATTGTGGGCGGCACAGATACGCAGTATTTT. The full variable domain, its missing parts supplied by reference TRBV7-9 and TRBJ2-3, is DTGVSQNPRHKITKRGQNVTFRCDPISEHNRLYWYRQTLGQGPEFLTYFQNEAQLEKSRLLSDRFSAERPKGSFSTLEIQRTEQGDSAMYLCAIVGGTDTQYFGPGTRLTVL.

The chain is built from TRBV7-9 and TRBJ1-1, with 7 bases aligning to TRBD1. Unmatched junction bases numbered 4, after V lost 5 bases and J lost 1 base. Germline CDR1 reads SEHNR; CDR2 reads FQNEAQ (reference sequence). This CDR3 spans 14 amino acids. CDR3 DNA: TGTGCCAGCAGCCCACGACAGGGGAACACTGAAGCTTTCTTT. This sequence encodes CASSPRQGNTEAFF.

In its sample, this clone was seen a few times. The CDR3 region has the DNA TGTGCCAGCGGGACCGGGACAGGGTACTCCTACGAGCAGTACTTC. Translating gives CASGTGTGYSYEQYF. The chain combines TRBV7-9 with TRBJ2-7; 9 bases are shared with TRBD1. This CDR3 spans 15 amino acids. V was pared by 8 bases and J by 0 bases, with 8 bases of the junction left unmatched. CDR1 and CDR2 (germline): SEHNR, FQNEAQ (reference sequence).

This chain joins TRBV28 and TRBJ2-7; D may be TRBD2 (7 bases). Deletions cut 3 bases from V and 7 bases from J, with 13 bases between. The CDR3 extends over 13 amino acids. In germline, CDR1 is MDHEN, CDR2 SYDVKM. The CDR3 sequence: CASSFGGAREQYF. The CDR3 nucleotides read TGTGCCAGCAGTTTTGGGGGGGCGCGTGAGCAGTACTTC. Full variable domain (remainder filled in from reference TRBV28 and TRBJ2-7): DVKVTQSSRYLVKRTGEKVFLECVQDMDHENMFWYRQDPGLGLRLIYFSYDVKMKEKGDIPEGYSVSREKKERFSLILESASTNQTSMYLCASSFGGAREQYFGPGTRLTVT.

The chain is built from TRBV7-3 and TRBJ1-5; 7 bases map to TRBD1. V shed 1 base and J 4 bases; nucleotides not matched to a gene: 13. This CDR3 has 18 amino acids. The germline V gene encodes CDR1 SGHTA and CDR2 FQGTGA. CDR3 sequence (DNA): TGTGCCAGCAGCTTAAGGGACAGCACAGGAGCCCTAAATCAGCCCCAGCATTTT. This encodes CASSLRDSTGALNQPQHF.

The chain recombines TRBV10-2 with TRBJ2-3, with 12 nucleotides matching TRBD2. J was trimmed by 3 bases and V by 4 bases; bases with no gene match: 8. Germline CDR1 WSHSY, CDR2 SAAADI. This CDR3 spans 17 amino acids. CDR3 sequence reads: CASSGLAGASGTDTQYF. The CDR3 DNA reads TGCGCCAGCAGTGGACTAGCGGGGGCAAGTGGGACAGATACGCAGTATTTT.

The CDR3 DNA follows: TGTGCCAGCAGCTTGGCCCTAGGCCTGAACACTGAAGCTTTCTTT. Its translation: CASSLALGLNTEAFF. This sequence joins TRBV5-5 and TRBJ1-1; D unclear. The CDR3 consists of 15 residues. CDR1 is SGHKS and CDR2 is YYEKEE in the germline V gene (reference sequence). V lost 0 bases and J lost 0, with 9 bases in between.

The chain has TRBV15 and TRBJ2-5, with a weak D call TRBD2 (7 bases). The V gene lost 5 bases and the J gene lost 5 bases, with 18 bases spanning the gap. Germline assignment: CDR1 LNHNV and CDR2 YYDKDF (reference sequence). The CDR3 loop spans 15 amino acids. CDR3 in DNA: TGTGCCACCAGCCTTGGTTTTGGGAGGGGGGAGACCCAGTACTTC. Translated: CATSLGFGRGETQYF.

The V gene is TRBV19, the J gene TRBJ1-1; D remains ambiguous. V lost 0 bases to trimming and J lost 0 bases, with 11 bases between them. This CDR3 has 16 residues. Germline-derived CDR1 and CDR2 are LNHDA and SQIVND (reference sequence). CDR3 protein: CASSIDLGGMNTEAFF. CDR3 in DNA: TGTGCCAGTAGTATAGATCTTGGCGGGATGAACACTGAAGCTTTCTTT.

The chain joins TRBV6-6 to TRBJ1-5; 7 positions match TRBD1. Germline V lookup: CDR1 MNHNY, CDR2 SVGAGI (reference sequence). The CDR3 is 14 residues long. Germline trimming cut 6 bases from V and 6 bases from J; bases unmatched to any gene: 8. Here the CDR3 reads CASSPGTAVQPQHF. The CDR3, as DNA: TGTGCCAGCAGCCCTGGGACAGCGGTTCAGCCCCAGCATTTT.

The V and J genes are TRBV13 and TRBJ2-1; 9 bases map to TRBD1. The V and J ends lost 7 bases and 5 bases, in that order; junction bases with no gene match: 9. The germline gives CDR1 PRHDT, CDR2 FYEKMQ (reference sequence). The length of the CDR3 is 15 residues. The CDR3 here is CASTPGTGSHNEQFF. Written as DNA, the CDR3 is TGTGCCAGCACCCCCGGGACAGGGAGCCACAATGAGCAGTTCTTC.

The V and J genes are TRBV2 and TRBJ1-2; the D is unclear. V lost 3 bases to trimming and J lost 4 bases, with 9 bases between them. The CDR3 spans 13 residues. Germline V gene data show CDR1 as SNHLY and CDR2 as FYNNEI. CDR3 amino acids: CASSDGEIYGYTF. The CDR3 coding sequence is TGTGCCAGCAGTGATGGGGAGATCTATGGCTACACCTTC.

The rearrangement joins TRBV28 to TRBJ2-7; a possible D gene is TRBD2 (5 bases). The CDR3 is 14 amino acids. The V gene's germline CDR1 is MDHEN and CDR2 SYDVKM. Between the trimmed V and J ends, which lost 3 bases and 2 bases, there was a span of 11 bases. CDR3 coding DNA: TGTGCCAGCAGTTTCAGAGGGCACACCTACGAGCAGTACTTC. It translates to CASSFRGHTYEQYF.

CDR3 sequence reads: CASSSPLAGGPTYEQYF. The CDR3 DNA reads TGTGCCAGCAGCTCACCACTAGCGGGGGGACCCACCTACGAGCAGTACTTC. This chain joins TRBV7-8 and TRBJ2-7; 12 bases map to TRBD2. This CDR3 spans 17 amino acids. CDR1 and CDR2 from the germline V gene are SGHVS and FQNEAQ. Trimming cost V 4 bases and J 2 bases; bases outside gene matches: 9. The full variable domain, with the rest looked up from reference TRBV7-8 and TRBJ2-7, is GAGVSQSPRYKVAKRGQDVALRCDPISGHVSLFWYQQALGQGPEFLTYFQNEAQLDKSGLPSDRFFAERPEGSVSTLKIQRTQQEDSAVYLCASSSPLAGGPTYEQYFGPGTRLTVT.

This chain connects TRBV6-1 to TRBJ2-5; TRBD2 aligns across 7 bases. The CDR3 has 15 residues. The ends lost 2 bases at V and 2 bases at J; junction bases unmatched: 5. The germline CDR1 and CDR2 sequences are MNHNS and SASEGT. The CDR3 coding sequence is TGTGCCAGCAGTGAATTAGGCGGGGGTCAAGAGACCCAGTACTTC. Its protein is CASSELGGGQETQYF.

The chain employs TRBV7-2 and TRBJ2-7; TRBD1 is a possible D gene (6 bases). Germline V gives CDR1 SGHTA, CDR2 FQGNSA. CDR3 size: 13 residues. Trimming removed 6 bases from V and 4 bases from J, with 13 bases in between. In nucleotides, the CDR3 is TGTGCCAGCAGGTCATCCAGGGGTTACGAGCAGTACTTC. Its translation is CASRSSRGYEQYF.

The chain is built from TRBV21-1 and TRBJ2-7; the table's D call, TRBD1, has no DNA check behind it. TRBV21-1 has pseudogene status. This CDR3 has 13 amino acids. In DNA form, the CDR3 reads TGTGCCAGCAGCAAAGCAGGGGCGCTCGAGCAGTACTTC. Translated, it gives CASSKAGALEQYF.

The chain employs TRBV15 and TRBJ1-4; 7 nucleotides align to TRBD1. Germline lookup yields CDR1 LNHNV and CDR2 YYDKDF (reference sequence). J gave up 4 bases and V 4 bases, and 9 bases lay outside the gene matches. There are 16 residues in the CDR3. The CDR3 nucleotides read TGTGCCACCAGCACCTACCTCCGGGACAGTAATGAAAAACTGTTTTTT. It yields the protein CATSTYLRDSNEKLFF.

CDR3 DNA: TGTGCCAGCAGCCCGCGGCTGGACAGGGCTGAAGCTTTCTTT. Its translation: CASSPRLDRAEAFF. The V and J genes are TRBV7-9 and TRBJ1-1; 8 positions match TRBD1. Germline CDR1 and CDR2: SEHNR and FQNEAQ (reference sequence). The CDR3 length is 14 residues. V was pared by 5 bases and J by 6 bases, with 8 bases of the junction left unmatched.

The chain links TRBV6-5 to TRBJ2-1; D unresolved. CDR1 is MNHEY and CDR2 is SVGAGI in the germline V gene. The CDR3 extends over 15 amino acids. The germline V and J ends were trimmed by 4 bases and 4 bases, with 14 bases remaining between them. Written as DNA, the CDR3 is TGTGCCAGCAGTTTAGCTGAATTGGGTTACAATGAGCAGTTCTTC. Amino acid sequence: CASSLAELGYNEQFF.

CDR3 DNA: TGTGCCAGCAGTTTGGTGGCAGCGGAACTCTATGGCTACACCTTC. Amino acids: CASSLVAAELYGYTF. This chain joins TRBV28 and TRBJ1-2; D gene ambiguous. This CDR3 comprises 15 residues. Germline CDR1 is MDHEN and CDR2 is SYDVKM. Trimming removed 3 bases at V and 4 bases at J, with 15 bases between.

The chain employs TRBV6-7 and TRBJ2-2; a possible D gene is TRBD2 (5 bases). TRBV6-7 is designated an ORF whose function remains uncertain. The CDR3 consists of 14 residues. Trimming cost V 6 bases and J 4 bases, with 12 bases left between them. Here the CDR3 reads CASRRSRGTGELFF. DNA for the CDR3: TGTGCCAGCAGACGTAGCCGGGGCACCGGGGAGCTGTTTTTT.

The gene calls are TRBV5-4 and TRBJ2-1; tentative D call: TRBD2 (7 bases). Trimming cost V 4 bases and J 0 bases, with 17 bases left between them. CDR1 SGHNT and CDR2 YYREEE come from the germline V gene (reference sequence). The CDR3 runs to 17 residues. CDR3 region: CASSPPGRGPSYNEQFF. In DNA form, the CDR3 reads TGTGCCAGCAGCCCCCCAGGGCGGGGGCCCTCCTACAATGAGCAGTTCTTC. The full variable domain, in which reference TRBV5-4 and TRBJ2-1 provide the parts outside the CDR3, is ETGVTQSPTHLIKTRGQQVTLRCSSQSGHNTVSWYQQALGQGPQFIFQYYREEENGRGNFPPRFSGLQFPNYSSELNVNALELDDSALYLCASSPPGRGPSYNEQFFGPGTRLTVL.

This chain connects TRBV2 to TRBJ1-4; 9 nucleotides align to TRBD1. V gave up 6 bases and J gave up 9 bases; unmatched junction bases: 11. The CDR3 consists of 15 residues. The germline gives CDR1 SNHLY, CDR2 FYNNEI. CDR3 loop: CASSRTPGQGQKLFF. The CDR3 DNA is TGTGCCAGCAGCCGTACTCCGGGACAGGGACAAAAACTGTTTTTT.

Here the CDR3 DNA reads TGTGCCAGCACCAATGGGGTACCGGGACTAGCGGATTACAATGAGCAGTTCTTC. Translation gives CASTNGVPGLADYNEQFF. The V call is TRBV7-8, the J call TRBJ2-1; 11 bases are a match to TRBD2. The CDR3 is made up of 18 amino acids. After removal of 7 bases from V and 4 bases from J, the junction contained 15 bases not matched to a gene. Germline CDR1 and CDR2: SGHVS and FQNEAQ.

The CDR3 nucleotides are TGTGCCAGCAGTCAACATATGCAGGGGAGGGCGGTAGATACGCAGTATTTT. This codes for CASSQHMQGRAVDTQYF. V is TRBV7-2 and J is TRBJ2-3, with D perhaps TRBD2 (7 bases). With 6 bases removed from V and 5 bases from J, the gap between germline ends came to 24 bases. This CDR3 is built from 17 residues. The germline CDR1 and CDR2 sequences are SGHTA and FQGNSA.

In DNA, the CDR3 is TGTGCCAGCAGCTTATCCTCTGAAAAACTGTTTTTT. Protein product: CASSLSSEKLFF. The chain carries TRBV7-8 and TRBJ1-4; no firm D call. V lost 2 bases to trimming and J lost 7 bases, with 5 bases between them. Germline V gene data show CDR1 as SGHVS and CDR2 as FQNEAQ. This CDR3 spans 12 amino acids.

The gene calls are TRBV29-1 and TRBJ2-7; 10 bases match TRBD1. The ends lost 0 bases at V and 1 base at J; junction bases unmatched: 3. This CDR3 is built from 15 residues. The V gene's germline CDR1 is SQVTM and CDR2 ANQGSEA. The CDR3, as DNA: TGCAGCGTTGAAGATCGGACAGGGGGATCCTACGAGCAGTACTTC. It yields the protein CSVEDRTGGSYEQYF.

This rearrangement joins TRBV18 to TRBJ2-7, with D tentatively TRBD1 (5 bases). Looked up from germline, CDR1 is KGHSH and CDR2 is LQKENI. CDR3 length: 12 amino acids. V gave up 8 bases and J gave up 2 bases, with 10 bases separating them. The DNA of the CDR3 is TGTGCCAGCGCCGACAGTCCCTACGAGCAGTACTTC. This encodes CASADSPYEQYF.